This section outlines one T cell receptor (beta chain) sequence together with its context. The DNA ends 3 residues before the CDR3 does, and the rest of the CDR3 is filled in from the germline J gene. This sample stems from a study of T cells in women clearing cervical HPV infection. CDR1 is DFQATT and CDR2 is SNEGSKA in the germline V gene (reference sequence). V shed 0 bases and J shed 1 base, with 6 bases lying between them. This CDR3 has 14 residues. Assay: immunoSEQ multiplex PCR; the TCRdb copy retains only in-frame clones and omits some. The sample's table shows around 38,000 clones. The TCR originated in a woman aged 18 to 69 with a cervical HPV16 infection that either progressed to CIN3+ or cleared (not recorded which). The chain joins TRBV20-1 to TRBJ2-2; the D is unclear. The sequenced sample consisted of blood buffy coat. CDR3 DNA, as far as it was read: TGCAGTGCTAGAGATCCAGAGAACACCGGGGAG. Translating gives CSARDPENTGE. The complete CDR3 reads CSARDPENTGELFF.